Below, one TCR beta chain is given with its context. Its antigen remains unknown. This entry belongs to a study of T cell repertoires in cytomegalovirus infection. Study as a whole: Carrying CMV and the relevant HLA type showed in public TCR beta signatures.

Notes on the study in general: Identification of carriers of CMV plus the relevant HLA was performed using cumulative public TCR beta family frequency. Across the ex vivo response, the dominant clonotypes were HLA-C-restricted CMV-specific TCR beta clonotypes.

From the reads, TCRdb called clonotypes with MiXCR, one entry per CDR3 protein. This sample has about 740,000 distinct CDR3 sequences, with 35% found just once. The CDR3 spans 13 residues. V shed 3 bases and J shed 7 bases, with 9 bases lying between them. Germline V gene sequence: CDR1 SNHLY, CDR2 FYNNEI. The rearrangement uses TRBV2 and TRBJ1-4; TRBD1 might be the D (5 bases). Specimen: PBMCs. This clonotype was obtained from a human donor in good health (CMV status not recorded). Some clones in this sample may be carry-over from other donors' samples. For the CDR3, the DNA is TGTGCCAGCAGTGATCGTAGGGGTGAAAAACTGTTTTTT. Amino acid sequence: CASSDRRGEKLFF. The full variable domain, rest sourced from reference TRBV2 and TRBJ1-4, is EPEVTQTPSHQVTQMGQEVILRCVPISNHLYFYWYRQILGQKVEFLVSFYNNEISEKSEIFDDQFSVERPDGSNFTLKIRSTKLEDSAMYFCASSDRRGEKLFFGSGTQLSVL.